One sample yielded the 5 T cell receptor beta chains listed below, sequenced in a study of cytomegalovirus exposure and HLA in healthy donors. Vbeta (60) and Jbeta (13) primers were used in the PCR. Produced via immunoSEQ multiplex PCR; TCRdb's table is partial and in-frame only. The top ten clones hold approximately 0.9% of a sample with some 130,000 clones, 77% of them seen once. Sequenced input: PBMCs. The receptors originated from a woman aged 60-70 years in good health and CMV-seronegative.

This chain uses TRBV7-6 with TRBJ2-2, with 10 positions matching TRBD2. The CDR3 is 17 residues long. CDR1 and CDR2 (germline): SGHVS, FNYEAQ. The V gene end was trimmed by 5 bases and the J gene end by 9 bases; junction bases not matched to a gene: 15. Here the CDR3 DNA reads TGTGCCAGCAGCCGACCGGGGGTAACTAGCGGGACCCGGGAGCTGTTTTTT. As protein: CASSRPGVTSGTRELFF.

CDR3 loop: CASSYSQETQYF. The CDR3 coding sequence is TGTGCCAGCAGCTACAGCCAAGAGACCCAGTACTTC. The chain couples TRBV7-3 to TRBJ2-5; D uncertain. This CDR3 has 12 amino acids. The V end was cut by 4 bases, the J end by 1 base, with 4 bases between. The germline V gene encodes CDR1 SGHTA and CDR2 FQGTGA.

The chain couples TRBV12-1 to TRBJ1-4. TRBV12-1 is a documented pseudogene. This CDR3 contains 13 residues. The CDR3: CASSQREGRKLFF. CDR3 coding DNA: TGTGCCAGCAGCCAACGGGAGGGCCGAAAACTGTTTTTT.

The V call is TRBV6-5, the J call TRBJ2-5, with a tentative D call TRBD1 (6 bases). The CDR3 covers 15 residues. In germline, CDR1 is MNHEY, CDR2 SVGAGI. V was pared by 5 bases and J by 2 bases, with 15 bases between. DNA of the CDR3: TGTGCCAGCAGTCCGACCTGGACAGTTCAAGAGACCCAGTACTTC. Its protein product is CASSPTWTVQETQYF.

This chain joins TRBV2 and TRBJ2-1, with D possibly matching TRBD1 (6 bases). The V gene lost 5 bases and the J gene lost 4 bases, with 12 bases spanning the gap. The CDR3 loop spans 14 amino acids. Germline assignment: CDR1 SNHLY and CDR2 FYNNEI. The chain's CDR3 is CASSRATGYNEQFF. The CDR3 nucleotides read TGTGCCAGCAGTCGAGCCACAGGGTACAATGAGCAGTTCTTC.